The present entry profiles one T cell receptor beta chain with its context. Its antigen is currently unknown. The same CDR3 can be traced to other DNA sequences in this sample. These data are taken from a study of T cell responses to AZD1222 COVID-19 vaccine. The CDR3 spans 12 residues. V was cut by 6 bases and J by 0 bases, with 3 bases left in between. Per germline, CDR1 MDHEN and CDR2 SYDVKM. Study-wide points: Only five to seven AZD1222 recipients were seropositive at baseline. Repertoires in all cases were sampled only once the peak T cell response had passed. Females outnumbered males among donors, who were mostly white British; clonal diversity was possibly underestimated.

The protocol was immunoSEQ multiplex PCR, while the TCRdb copy is restricted to in-frame clones and leaves out a portion. The table has 90,000 to 150,000 clones, roughly nine tenths seen once. Sample: peripheral blood, taken on day 0 of AZD1222 vaccination. This sequence originates from an adult in good health. This sequence joins TRBV28 and TRBJ1-3; D call uncertain. CDR3 bases: TGTGCCAGCAGGTCCTCTGGAAACACCATATATTTT. Translation: CASRSSGNTIYF.